This T cell receptor (beta chain) was recorded in a study of blood T cell repertoires in COVID-19. In the source study's methods: Reference gene primer amplification gave nucleated cell count estimates. TCRdb's table, derived via immunoSEQ multiplex PCR, lists solely in-frame clones and lacks some. Clonal size and the V and J genes are those of that table, whereas D and trimming came from the DNA. The sample includes some 150,000 clones, about 91% of them seen just once. Germline trimming cut 2 bases from V and 6 bases from J; bases unmatched to any gene: 4. There are 15 residues in the CDR3. Germline V CDR1 and CDR2: SEHNR, FQNEAQ (reference sequence).

The specimen sequenced was peripheral blood. The clonotype comes from a woman aged 50 to 60 with acute or convalescent COVID-19. This chain links TRBV7-9 with TRBJ1-1; 12 bases fit TRBD1. In DNA, the CDR3 is TGTGCCAGCAGCTTAAGGGGGACAGGGGGCTCTGAAGCTTTCTTT. Translation: CASSLRGTGGSEAFF. The complete variable domain, with remaining parts taken from reference TRBV7-9 and TRBJ1-1, reads DTGVSQNPRHKITKRGQNVTFRCDPISEHNRLYWYRQTLGQGPEFLTYFQNEAQLEKSRLLSDRFSAERPKGSFSTLEIQRTEQGDSAMYLCASSLRGTGGSEAFFGQGTRLTVV.